This paragraph reports one TCR beta chain. Ten or more counts support this clonotype. The clone's antigen remains unknown. Qualities for individual bases were not recorded, and no much larger clone is one base off. A distance of 3 bases separates the germline ends of V and J, which lose 3 bases and 0 bases respectively. CDR1 and CDR2 (GTSNPN, SVGIG) derive from the germline V gene (reference sequence). Including the terminal cysteine and phenylalanine, the CDR3 comprises 12 residues. The entry retains the CDR3 DNA only, 36 bases that are in frame from base 1. The data were taken from a study of early T cells in non-severe SARS-CoV-2 infection listed by TCRdb under 2021. With respect to the entire study: Bulk RNA from unsorted whole blood was used for TCR sequencing, so alpha and beta chains could not be paired.

Results the study describes overall, beyond this receptor: VDJdb matching was skewed toward anti-spike CD8 responses, so virus-specific expansions were likely underestimated and private and CD4 specificities were missed.

The study was a case-control design nested within a healthcare worker cohort in London, UK, with weekly nasopharyngeal swab PCR tests and blood sampling. Healthcare workers were recruited between 23 and 31 March 2020, during the week of the UK lockdown, and were followed weekly for up to roughly 15 weeks. Receptors were amplified or captured by 5' RACE. The sequencer was a NextSeq 500. To correct for sequencing error and PCR bias, the TCR library protocol tagged individual cDNA molecules with unique molecular identifiers. Sequencing covered both TCR alpha and beta chains, and within each sample the abundances of alpha and beta sequences were tightly co-correlated. The published analysis was carried out like this. Decombinator V4 was used to annotate TCR sequences for V gene, J gene and CDR3. TCRs were defined as expanded if a significant change between any two time points was detected under a Poisson model with p below 0.0001. TCR abundances were normalised to the total number of TCRs sequenced per sample and expressed as counts per million. TRAV1-2 paired with TRAJ12, TRAJ20 or TRAJ33 defined MAIT TCRs, while TRAV10 paired with TRAJ18 defined iNKT TCRs. VDJdb, accessed 1 November 2021, was searched for CMV, EBV and SARS-CoV-2 annotated TCRs, excluding TCRs annotated for multiple antigens. TCRdb redid the processing of the public reads, applying fastp at Q25 and MiXCR, and retained in-frame beta chains. Under each unique CDR3 protein, matching rows form one entry showing the most common genes and DNA. TCRdb, rather than the study authors, made the V and J calls. In this sample the table shows roughly 86,000 distinct CDR3 sequences, roughly 14% of which occur a single time. The top ten clonotypes cover under 0.75% of the sample.

Source material: whole blood. The clonotype originates from an adult who was a healthcare worker with PCR-confirmed SARS-CoV-2 infection or an uninfected control (not recorded which). The V and J genes are TRBV30 and TRBJ1-3; the D gene is unclear. For the CDR3, the sequence is CAWSSSGNTIYF. The nucleotides read TGTGCCTGGAGCTCCTCTGGAAACACCATATATTTT.